The text below deals with one T cell receptor beta chain. The specificity of this receptor is unknown. No base quality information exists; no much larger clone differs at one position. The CDR3 regions of human TCRbeta chains were analyzed by immunosequencing. The authors processed their data as follows. TCRs in the repertoires were compared against a reference library of SARS-CoV-2-specific TCRs that had been generated with the MIRA antigen-specificity platform. Breadth was defined as the fraction of unique TCRs that were SARS-CoV-2-associated. Depth was defined as the fraction of total T cells that were SARS-CoV-2-associated. Using the MIRA data, every spike-specific TCR was mapped to the spike region that the TCR reacted to and assigned to either a CD4 or a CD8 class. Log10-transformed breadth and depth values were compared by one-way ANOVA with Sidak's multiple comparisons tests. TCRdb holds this immuneACCESS table with in-frame rearrangements only. Some clones are missing; in checked studies, unresolved V genes explain under half, and the rest has no known cause. V, J and clone size were drawn from that table, and D and trimming were deduced from the DNA. This sample has 100,000 to 150,000 clones in its table, and about 90% of those were observed once. Together, the top ten hold around 4.5% of the sample.

The germline V gene gives CDR1 as SGHTA and CDR2 as FQGNSA. Including the terminal cysteine and phenylalanine, the CDR3 comprises 16 residues. Only the CDR3 part of the read is kept: 48 bases, read in frame from the first base. The germline V end is reduced by 1 base and the J end by 6 bases; junction bases left unmatched: 9. The time point label for this specimen denotes: baseline before first vaccination. The treatment or condition label, as the study defines it: meningococcal conjugate vaccine given as trial control. The vaccinee samples were drawn from two UK trials, COV001 and COV002, one of which was a single-blind randomized controlled phase 2/3 trial testing AZD1222 (ChAdOx1 nCoV-19) in healthy adults. For TCRbeta chain sequencing, PBMC samples were collected from trial participants at day 0 and at day 28 after the second dose. These data originate in a study of T cell responses to AZD1222 COVID-19 vaccine (dated by TCRdb to the early 2020s). With regard to the full study: TCR sequencing was performed for about 250 trial participants, of whom roughly 200 were given two doses of AZD1222 and about 25 were given two doses of MenACWY control vaccine. Trial participants were enrolled into age subgroups of 18-55, 56-69 and 70-plus years, which contained roughly 140, 27 and 60 TCR-sequenced participants, respectively.

Here is what the overall study found, with its caveats: Epitopes outside the regions mutated in the B.1.351 and B.1.1.7 variants were reportedly recognized by nearly half of the unique spike-specific TCRs. Participants were mostly white British, with more females than males. The authors suggested clonal diversity may have been underestimated. A significant rise in spike-specific TCR breadth and depth was observed after two AZD1222 doses relative to day 0 and relative to MenACWY recipients. The 56-69-year group was small, and its depth increase did not reach significance, likely because of low power. Because no day 14 peak-response samples were available, repertoires were characterized only after the peak T cell response. Conclusions about previously exposed vaccinees are limited, since just 6 or 7 AZD1222 recipients were seropositive for SARS-CoV-2 at baseline. Vaccine-associated CD4 TCRs spanned the whole spike protein, with dominant responses in regions 160-218 and 743-854.

This TCR was sampled from an adult in good health. Sequenced material: peripheral blood, taken on day 0 of MenACWY control vaccination. The chain uses TRBV7-2 and TRBJ2-1; 7 bases in the junction line up with TRBD2. The DNA sequence is as follows: TGTGCCAGCAGCTTAGGGGGTAGGACTAGTACCAATGAGCAGTTCTTC. Translation gives CASSLGGRTSTNEQFF.